These T cell receptor beta chains were read from a single sample in a study of T cells in Graves' hyperthyroidism and ophthalmopathy. TCRdb independently ran MiXCR on the multiplex PCR reads; one entry per CDR3 protein. Of some 270,000 distinct CDR3 sequences listed, about 13% were seen once; the top ten hold 7% to 9%. Sequences were obtained from blood. Every receptor here comes from a woman in her thirties or forties with Graves' hyperthyroidism. Each CDR3 is given with its conserved first and last residue. Fields, in order: D gene, V gene, J gene, clone size, CDR3 DNA, CDR3 protein. The D gene is left open where the match is weak. Not all rows give a size; the values are once, few, many and, for expanded clones, a class.

D: -; V: TRBV7-9; J: TRBJ2-5; size: many; DNA: TGTGCCAGCACCCTAGGGCTTATGTACCAAGAGACCCAGTACTTC; CDR3: CASTLGLMYQETQYF
D: -; V: TRBV10-1; J: TRBJ2-7; size: -; DNA: TGCGCCAGCAGTGAGGACACGGGGGAGCAGTACTTC; CDR3: CASSEDTGEQYF
D: TRBD1; V: TRBV3-1; J: TRBJ1-1; size: many; DNA: TGTGCCAGCAGCCAAACAGTTTTCCCGGGACAGGGGATTTCTGAAGCTTTCTTT; CDR3: CASSQTVFPGQGISEAFF
D: -; V: TRBV11-2; J: TRBJ1-2; size: many; DNA: TGTGCCAGCAGCTTAGGGCAGATCTATGGCTACACCTTC; CDR3: CASSLGQIYGYTF
D: -; V: TRBV20-1; J: TRBJ2-1; size: many; DNA: TGCAGTGCGACTCGGGGGGCGGGTGAGCAGTTCTTC; CDR3: CSATRGAGEQFF
D: -; V: TRBV7-8; J: TRBJ1-2; size: many; DNA: TGTGCCAGCAGCTTGGGGGGACGCGCTAACTATGGCTACACCTTC; CDR3: CASSLGGRANYGYTF
D: -; V: TRBV2; J: TRBJ1-2; size: many; DNA: TGTGCCACAGCAACGACGGGTGGGGCTAACTATGGCTACACCTTC; CDR3: CATATTGGANYGYTF
D: TRBD1; V: TRBV18; J: TRBJ2-1; size: -; DNA: TGTGCCAGCTCCCCTGGACAGGGGGGTACTCGTCCTCAGTTCTTC; CDR3: CASSPGQGGTRPQFF
D: -; V: TRBV7-2; J: TRBJ2-5; size: -; DNA: TGTGCCAGCAGCTTTTTTGGCATCCAAGAGACCCAGTACTTC; CDR3: CASSFFGIQETQYF
D: -; V: TRBV28; J: TRBJ2-2; size: many; DNA: TGTGCCAGCAGTTTAGTAGGACGGGCCACCGGGGAGCTGTTTTTT; CDR3: CASSLVGRATGELFF
D: TRBD2; V: TRBV12-3/TRBV12-4; J: TRBJ2-7; size: many; DNA: TGTGCCAGCAGTTTAAGGGGCGGGAGAAGTCTAGCGGGAGGGGACGAGCAGTACTTC; CDR3: CASSLRGGRSLAGGDEQYF
D: TRBD1; V: TRBV19; J: TRBJ2-7; size: few; DNA: TGTGCCAGTTCGGACAGGGGTTCCTACGAGCAGTACTTC; CDR3: CASSDRGSYEQYF
D: -; V: TRBV7-2; J: TRBJ2-7; size: many; DNA: TGTGCCAGCAGTGTCCGGGACTCCTACGAGCAGTACTTC; CDR3: CASSVRDSYEQYF
D: TRBD1; V: TRBV6-5; J: TRBJ1-3; size: many; DNA: TGTGCCAGCAGTTACTCGACAGGGACCAACTCTGGAAACACCATATATTTT; CDR3: CASSYSTGTNSGNTIYF
D: TRBD1; V: TRBV19; J: TRBJ1-4; size: few; DNA: TGTGCCAGTAGCGGGACAGGGGGCCGCTTCGGGGAAAAACTGTTTTTT; CDR3: CASSGTGGRFGEKLFF
D: -; V: TRBV5-8; J: TRBJ2-3; size: few; DNA: TGTGCCAGCAGCTGGGGAGCGGGACAACAGTATTTT; CDR3: CASSWGAGQQYF
D: -; V: TRBV6-4; J: TRBJ2-1; size: -; DNA: TGTGCCAGCAGTGACTCGAGAATTGGTGAGCAGTTCTTC; CDR3: CASSDSRIGEQFF
D: -; V: TRBV7-3; J: TRBJ2-1; size: many; DNA: TGTGCCAGCAGCATCCTCGGAAGCTCCTACAATGAGCAGTTCTTC; CDR3: CASSILGSSYNEQFF
D: -; V: TRBV12-3/TRBV12-4; J: TRBJ2-3; size: many; DNA: TGTGCCAGCAGTTTAGTTTTGAGGACCGGGACTTTCGGAGGCACAGATACGCAGTATTTT; CDR3: CASSLVLRTGTFGGTDTQYF
D: TRBD1; V: TRBV9; J: TRBJ2-3; size: few; DNA: TGTGCCAGCAGGTACCGGGACAGGGAAAAAGATACGCAGTATTTT; CDR3: CASRYRDREKDTQYF
D: TRBD2; V: TRBV7-6; J: TRBJ2-7; size: -; DNA: TGTGCCAGCAGCCCCGTAGCGGGAACTGTCTCCTACGAGCAGTACTTC; CDR3: CASSPVAGTVSYEQYF
D: -; V: TRBV7-3; J: TRBJ1-1; size: many; DNA: TGTGCCAGCAGCTTATACATGAACACTGAAGCTTTCTTT; CDR3: CASSLYMNTEAFF
D: -; V: TRBV6-6; J: TRBJ2-5; size: many; DNA: TGTGCCAGCAGTTACTCGATTAGACAAGAGACCCAGTACTTC; CDR3: CASSYSIRQETQYF
D: TRBD2; V: TRBV10-3; J: TRBJ2-7; size: many; DNA: TGTGCCATCACCCGGGGGGAGACCTACGAGCAGTACTTC; CDR3: CAITRGETYEQYF
D: -; V: TRBV12-3/TRBV12-4; J: TRBJ2-1; size: many; DNA: TGTGCCAGCAGTTTATATCTAACAGGCTCCTACAATGAGCAGTTCTTC; CDR3: CASSLYLTGSYNEQFF
D: TRBD2; V: TRBV28; J: TRBJ2-7; size: many; DNA: TGTGCCAGCCGAACTAGCGGCTCCTACGAGCAGTACTTC; CDR3: CASRTSGSYEQYF
D: -; V: TRBV3-1; J: TRBJ1-1; size: many; DNA: TGTGCCAGCAGCCCAAAGGATCAGGGTGTCACTGAAGCTTTCTTT; CDR3: CASSPKDQGVTEAFF
D: -; V: TRBV12-3/TRBV12-4; J: TRBJ1-6; size: many; DNA: TGTGCCAGCAGTGGGCAGGGTCCCCGATCACCCCTCCACTTT; CDR3: CASSGQGPRSPLHF
D: -; V: TRBV5-1; J: TRBJ2-6; size: -; DNA: TGCGCCAGCAGCATGACGCAGGGGACTGGGGCCAACGTCCTGACTTTC; CDR3: CASSMTQGTGANVLTF
D: TRBD1; V: TRBV28; J: TRBJ1-2; size: -; DNA: TGTGCCAGCAGTCTTGGGGGATCGACAGGGGGCGGCTATGGCTACACCTTC; CDR3: CASSLGGSTGGGYGYTF
D: -; V: TRBV30; J: TRBJ1-1; size: -; DNA: TGTGCCTGGAGTAAGACGGTGGCAGGGGAAACTGAAGCTTTCTTT; CDR3: CAWSKTVAGETEAFF
D: -; V: TRBV2; J: TRBJ1-1; size: many; DNA: TGTGCCAGCAGATTCGACAGCTACACTGAAGCTTTCTTT; CDR3: CASRFDSYTEAFF
D: TRBD2; V: TRBV3-1; J: TRBJ2-1; size: many; DNA: TGTGCCAGCGGACGTCTGGTAGCGGGAGAAAATGAGCAGTTCTTC; CDR3: CASGRLVAGENEQFF
D: TRBD2; V: TRBV20-1; J: TRBJ2-5; size: many; DNA: TGCAGTGCTAAAACAGCGGGAGGGCTCGGTGAGACCCAGTACTTC; CDR3: CSAKTAGGLGETQYF